The rows below give T cell receptor beta chains drawn from one sample of a study of shared clonotypes between healthy human individuals. Using immunoSEQ multiplex PCR, the repertoire was profiled, and TCRdb retains in-frame clones only, with some absent. The repertoire holds 1.5 million to 2.5 million clones, roughly 94% seen once, with approximately 1.2% in the top ten. Material: naive CD8+ T cells sorted from blood. The receptor source for this set is a man between 18 and 29 years old in good health. Each CDR3 is given with its conserved first and last residue. A D gene is named only where the DNA matches it firmly. Only some rows state a clone size, as once, few, many or a class for expanded clones.

j_call cdr3_length clone_size d_call v_call cdr3_nt cdr3_aa
TRBJ1-1 15 . . TRBV13 TGTGCCAGCAGCTTATGGCAGGGGTCTGGCACTGAAGCTTTCTTT CASSLWQGSGTEAFF
TRBJ2-1 13 . . TRBV29-1 TGCAGCGTACATCGGGTCTCCTACAATGAGCAGTTCTTC CSVHRVSYNEQFF
TRBJ1-5 16 . . TRBV5-5 TGTGCCAGCAGCTTGAATTGGCAGGATAGCAATCAGCCCCAGCATTTT CASSLNWQDSNQPQHF
TRBJ2-1 15 . TRBD2 TRBV7-3 TGTGCCAGCAGCTTTAGCGGGGCGTCCTACAATGAGCAGTTCTTC CASSFSGASYNEQFF
TRBJ2-7 12 . . TRBV14 TGTGCCAGCAGCCAAGCGGGTTACGAGCAGTACTTC CASSQAGYEQYF
TRBJ2-7 15 . . TRBV9 TGTGCCAGCAGCGTAGGATGGGACACTTCCTACGAGCAGTACTTC CASSVGWDTSYEQYF
TRBJ1-5 14 few . TRBV27 TGTGCCAGCAGGCCAGGGGATGGCAATCAGCCCCAGCATTTT CASRPGDGNQPQHF
TRBJ1-5 12 . . TRBV7-2 TGTGCCAGCAGCTTAGGTGGTCAGCCCCAGCATTTT CASSLGGQPQHF
TRBJ1-2 12 . TRBD1 TRBV5-6 TGTGCCAGCAGATTGGACAGGGTTGGCTACACCTTC CASRLDRVGYTF
TRBJ2-7 17 . TRBD1 TRBV7-9 TGTGCCAGCAGCCCCCAGCCGGGACAGGGGTTATCCTACAAGCAGTACTTC CASSPQPGQGLSYKQYF
TRBJ2-2 14 . . TRBV15 TGTGCCACCAGTCACAGCCCGAACACCGGGGAGCTGTTTTTT CATSHSPNTGELFF
TRBJ2-2 16 . . TRBV29-1 TGCAGCGTTGCGATGGGGGGGCGAACGAACACCGGGGAGCTGTTTTTT CSVAMGGRTNTGELFF
TRBJ2-7 14 few TRBD2 TRBV11-3 TGTGCCAGCAGCGCCAGCGGGGGGGCCCACGAGCAGTACTTC CASSASGGAHEQYF
TRBJ2-5 13 . . TRBV9 TGTGCCAGCAGCACAACAAACCAAGAGACCCAGTACTTC CASSTTNQETQYF
TRBJ2-2 15 . . TRBV27 TGTGCCAGCAGTTTTAGCGCGTGGAACACCGGGGAGCTGTTTTTT CASSFSAWNTGELFF
TRBJ2-3 15 . TRBD2 TRBV27 TGTGCCAGCAGAATGCGGGGGGGCTGGGTAGATACGCAGTATTTT CASRMRGGWVDTQYF
TRBJ2-3 15 . TRBD2 TRBV11-2 TGTGCCAGCAGCTTCCTAGCGGGGAACACAGATACGCAGTATTTT CASSFLAGNTDTQYF
TRBJ2-1 16 . . TRBV11-2 TGTGCCAGCAGCTTAGCCCTAGCCTCAAGGGACAATGAGCAGTTCTTC CASSLALASRDNEQFF
TRBJ2-5 14 . TRBD1 TRBV5-6 TGTGCCAGCAGCTCAGGACAGGGCGGGGAGACCCAGTACTTC CASSSGQGGETQYF
TRBJ2-3 11 . . TRBV10-2 TGCGCCAGCAGTGATCCGGATACGCAGTATTTT CASSDPDTQYF
TRBJ2-7 14 . . TRBV6-1 TGTGCCAGCAGTGAGGCCGGGTGGGCCTACGAGCAGTACTTC CASSEAGWAYEQYF
TRBJ2-1 18 . . TRBV27 TGTGCCAGCAGTCCCCGGGACTTAATAGACCCTCTCTACAATGAGCAGTTCTTC CASSPRDLIDPLYNEQFF
TRBJ2-7 16 . TRBD1 TRBV4-3 TGCGCCAGCAGCCAGGATCCGGGACAGGGGTCACACGAGCAGTACTTC CASSQDPGQGSHEQYF
TRBJ2-7 12 . TRBD1 TRBV30 TGTGCCTGGGGGGACAGGGGTTACGAGCAGTACTTC CAWGDRGYEQYF
TRBJ2-7 12 . . TRBV28 TGTGCCAGCAATGAGGCAAACAACGAGCAGTACTTC CASNEANNEQYF
TRBJ1-2 13 . . TRBV28 TGTGCCAGCAGTTTATTACCAGGGGAGGGCTACACCTTC CASSLLPGEGYTF
TRBJ2-7 13 . TRBD2 TRBV11-3 TGTGCCAGCAGCTTAGGGACGGGGGGCGAGCAGTACTTC CASSLGTGGEQYF
TRBJ2-7 14 . TRBD1 TRBV5-1 TGCGCCAGCAGCACTACGGGACAGCCCTACGAGCAGTACTTC CASSTTGQPYEQYF
TRBJ2-1 13 . . TRBV4-1 TGCGCCAGCAGCCAAGAGGACTACAATGAGCAGTTCTTC CASSQEDYNEQFF
TRBJ1-4 16 . TRBD1 TRBV27 TGTGCCAGCAGTTTCTTTTTCGGACAGGGCGATGAAAAACTGTTTTTT CASSFFFGQGDEKLFF
TRBJ1-2 11 few . TRBV29-1 TGCAGCGTTGCGGAGGGTGCTGGCTACACCTTC CSVAEGAGYTF
TRBJ2-7 16 . TRBD1 TRBV6-5 TGTGCCAGCAGTTACTCGGCGACCGGGACAGCCTACGAGCAGTACTTC CASSYSATGTAYEQYF
TRBJ2-7 13 . . TRBV13 TGTGCCAGCAGCCGCAGGGGGGCCCACGAGCAGTACTTC CASSRRGAHEQYF
TRBJ1-1 15 . . TRBV10-2 TGCGCCAGCAGTGCTTACCCGGCCCCGGTCACTGAAGCTTTCTTT CASSAYPAPVTEAFF
TRBJ2-1 15 once TRBD2 TRBV7-6 TGTGCCAGCAGCCTACTAGCGGGAGAGCGGAATGAGCAGTTCTTC CASSLLAGERNEQFF
TRBJ1-3 14 . TRBD1 TRBV28 TGTGCCAGCAGTTGGACAGGCTCTGGAAACACCATATATTTT CASSWTGSGNTIYF
TRBJ2-1 15 . TRBD2 TRBV13 TGTGCCAGCAGCTCTGCCGGGACTAGCTACAATGAGCAGTTCTTC CASSSAGTSYNEQFF
TRBJ2-7 15 . TRBD1 TRBV7-9 TGTGCCAGCAGCCCGACAGGGGGGAACTCCTACGAGCAGTACTTC CASSPTGGNSYEQYF
TRBJ1-6 13 . . TRBV27 TGTGCCAGCAGCGGGGGGTATAATTCACCCCTCCACTTT CASSGGYNSPLHF
TRBJ2-7 13 . TRBD1 TRBV27 TGTGCCAGCAGCCCCGACAGGGGTTACGAGCAGTACTTC CASSPDRGYEQYF
TRBJ2-2 14 once . TRBV27 TGTGCCAGCGGGTCCTACGCGAACACCGGGGAGCTGTTTTTT CASGSYANTGELFF
TRBJ1-5 17 . . TRBV27 TGTGCCAGCAGTGCTCCAGAGACCAGGGGTGGCAATCAGCCCCAGCATTTT CASSAPETRGGNQPQHF
TRBJ1-1 13 . . TRBV27 TGTGCCAGCAGGTTGACAGGGAACACTGAAGCTTTCTTT CASRLTGNTEAFF
TRBJ1-1 13 . TRBD1 TRBV18 TGTGCCAGCTCACCCGGGACAGGGCAATGGCCTTTCTTT CASSPGTGQWPFF
TRBJ2-7 13 . . TRBV27 TGTGCCAGCAGTTTGGGTCTCTCCTACGAGCAGTACTTC CASSLGLSYEQYF
TRBJ1-4 15 once TRBD1 TRBV4-1 TGCGCCAGCAGCTACCGGGACAGGGGTAGTGAAAAACTGTTTTTT CASSYRDRGSEKLFF
TRBJ2-1 16 . TRBD1 TRBV14 TGTGCCAGCAGCCAAGACCGGGACAGTTCCTACAATGAGCAGTTCTTC CASSQDRDSSYNEQFF
TRBJ2-3 14 . TRBD2 TRBV19 TGTGCCAGTAGTATACTAGCGGGACAAGATACGCAGTATTTT CASSILAGQDTQYF
TRBJ1-1 17 . . TRBV9 TGTGCCAGCAGCGTAGTTTCCCTGGAGGGAGGTGACACTGAAGCTTTCTTT CASSVVSLEGGDTEAFF
TRBJ1-1 13 . . TRBV6-5 TGTGCCAGCAGTATCCAAGGGGGGACTGAAGCTTTCTTT CASSIQGGTEAFF
TRBJ2-3 17 . TRBD2 TRBV27 TGTGCCAGCAGTCTACTAGCGGGGGGGTACAGCACAGATACGCAGTATTTT CASSLLAGGYSTDTQYF